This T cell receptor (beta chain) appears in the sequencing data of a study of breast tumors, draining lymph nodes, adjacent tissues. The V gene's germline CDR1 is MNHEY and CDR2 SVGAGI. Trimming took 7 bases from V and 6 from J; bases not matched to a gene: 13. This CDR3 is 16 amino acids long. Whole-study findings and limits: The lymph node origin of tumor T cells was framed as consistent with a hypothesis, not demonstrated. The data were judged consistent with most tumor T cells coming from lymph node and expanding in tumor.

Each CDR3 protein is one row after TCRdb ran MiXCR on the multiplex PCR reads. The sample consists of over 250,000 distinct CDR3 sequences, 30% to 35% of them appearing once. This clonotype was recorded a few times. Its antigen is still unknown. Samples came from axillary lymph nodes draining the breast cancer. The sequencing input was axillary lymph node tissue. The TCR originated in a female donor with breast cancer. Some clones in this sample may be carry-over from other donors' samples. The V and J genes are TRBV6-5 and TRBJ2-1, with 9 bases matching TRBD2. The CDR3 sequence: CASKEGGFSGSNEQFF. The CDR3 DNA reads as TGTGCCAGCAAGGAGGGGGGATTTAGCGGGAGCAATGAGCAGTTCTTC.